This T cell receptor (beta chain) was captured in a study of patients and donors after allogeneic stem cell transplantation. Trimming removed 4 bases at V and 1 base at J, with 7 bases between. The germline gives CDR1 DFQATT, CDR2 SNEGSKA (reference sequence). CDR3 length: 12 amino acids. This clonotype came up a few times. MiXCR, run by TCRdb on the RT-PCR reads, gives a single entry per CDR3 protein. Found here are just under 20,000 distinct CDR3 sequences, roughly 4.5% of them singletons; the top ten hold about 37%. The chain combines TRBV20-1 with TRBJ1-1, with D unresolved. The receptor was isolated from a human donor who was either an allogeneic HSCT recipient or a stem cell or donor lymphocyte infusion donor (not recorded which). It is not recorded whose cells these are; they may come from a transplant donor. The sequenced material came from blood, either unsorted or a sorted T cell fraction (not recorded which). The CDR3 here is CSATQRNTEAFF. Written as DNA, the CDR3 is TGCAGTGCTACCCAGCGGAACACTGAAGCTTTCTTT.